These T cell receptor beta chains were read from a single sample in a study of T cells in tuberculosis. Sequencing used immunoSEQ multiplex PCR; TCRdb keeps in-frame clones, though not all of them. The sample contains 80,000 to 90,000 clones, roughly 93% of which appear only once. The sequenced material came from CD1b-GMM tetramer-negative cells sorted from PBMCs. These receptors originate from an adult woman with latent tuberculosis. Each CDR3 is given with its conserved first and last residue. D genes are given only for firm matches. Not all rows give a size; the values are once, few, many and, for expanded clones, a class.

size,V,D,J,CDR3,DNA
-,TRBV27,-,TRBJ2-3,CASSLEARGTNTQYF,TGTGCCAGCAGTTTAGAGGCAAGGGGTACAAATACGCAGTATTTT
-,TRBV2,-,TRBJ1-5,CASRGEGGAGNQPQHF,TGTGCCAGCCGCGGGGAGGGGGGAGCGGGCAATCAGCCCCAGCATTTT
-,TRBV7-7,-,TRBJ2-2,CASSQAGATGELFF,TGTGCTAGCAGCCAGGCGGGGGCTACCGGGGAGCTGTTTTTT
-,TRBV6-5,-,TRBJ1-2,CASSYTGHGYTF,TGTGCCAGCAGTTATACAGGGCATGGCTACACCTTC
-,TRBV6-4,-,TRBJ2-5,CASSERGGQETQYF,TGTGCCAGCAGTGAAAGGGGGGGTCAAGAGACCCAGTACTTC
-,TRBV7-8,TRBD2,TRBJ2-2,CASSLGTSGNTGELFF,TGTGCCAGCAGCTTAGGGACTAGCGGCAACACCGGGGAGCTGTTTTTT
once,TRBV19,TRBD2,TRBJ2-3,CASSTPSGGARDTQYF,TGTGCCAGTAGTACCCCTAGCGGGGGGGCACGAGATACGCAGTATTTT
-,TRBV5-1,-,TRBJ2-5,CASSLGTAQETQYF,TGCGCCAGCAGCTTGGGGACAGCACAAGAGACCCAGTACTTC
-,TRBV5-4,TRBD1,TRBJ2-3,CASSLEVWTGVTDTQYF,TGTGCCAGCAGCTTGGAGGTTTGGACAGGAGTCACAGATACGCAGTATTTT
few,TRBV6-4,TRBD1,TRBJ2-1,CASSDVGQGSDEQFF,TGTGCCAGCAGTGACGTGGGACAGGGTAGCGATGAGCAGTTCTTC
-,TRBV5-1,-,TRBJ2-7,CASSFGGRLSYEQYF,TGCGCCAGCAGCTTCGGAGGACGTCTGTCCTACGAGCAGTACTTC
-,TRBV18,TRBD2,TRBJ2-3,CASSELAGTDTQYF,TGTGCCAGCTCAGAACTAGCGGGGACAGATACGCAGTATTTT
-,TRBV29-1,-,TRBJ2-5,CSVQSGETQYF,TGCAGCGTACAGTCTGGGGAGACCCAGTACTTC
-,TRBV19,TRBD1,TRBJ1-1,CASSRLRGQGTEAFF,TGTGCCAGTAGTAGACTCAGGGGGCAGGGCACTGAAGCTTTCTTT
-,TRBV21-1,-,TRBJ2-5,CASSKVQGIHQQETQYF,TGTGCCAGCAGCAAAGTGCAGGGTATACATCAGCAAGAGACCCAGTACTTC
-,TRBV5-6,-,TRBJ2-7,CASSLEGDTYEQYF,TGTGCCAGCAGCCTAGAGGGGGACACCTACGAGCAGTACTTC
-,TRBV27,-,TRBJ1-6,CASSLRGFDSPLHF,TGTGCCAGCAGTTTAAGGGGATTTGATTCACCCCTCCACTTT
-,TRBV7-7,-,TRBJ1-3,CASSSQRGHNSGNTIYF,TGTGCTAGCAGCTCCCAAAGAGGACACAACTCTGGAAACACCATATATTTT
-,TRBV19,TRBD1,TRBJ2-7,CASSIPGTGAYEQYF,TGTGCCAGTAGTATTCCCGGGACAGGAGCCTACGAGCAGTACTTC
-,TRBV4-3,-,TRBJ2-5,CASSQEHPQETQYF,TGCGCCAGCAGCCAAGAACACCCCCAAGAGACCCAGTACTTC
-,TRBV4-1,TRBD2,TRBJ2-7,CASSQVGGSGVEQYF,TGCGCCAGCAGCCAAGTGGGGGGTAGCGGGGTCGAGCAGTACTTC
-,TRBV27,-,TRBJ2-2,CASSLGGAPGELFF,TGTGCCAGCAGTTTAGGGGGGGCGCCCGGGGAGCTGTTTTTT
-,TRBV29-1,-,TRBJ1-3,CSVEGRTRNTIYF,TGCAGCGTTGAGGGGCGGACCAGAAACACCATATATTTT